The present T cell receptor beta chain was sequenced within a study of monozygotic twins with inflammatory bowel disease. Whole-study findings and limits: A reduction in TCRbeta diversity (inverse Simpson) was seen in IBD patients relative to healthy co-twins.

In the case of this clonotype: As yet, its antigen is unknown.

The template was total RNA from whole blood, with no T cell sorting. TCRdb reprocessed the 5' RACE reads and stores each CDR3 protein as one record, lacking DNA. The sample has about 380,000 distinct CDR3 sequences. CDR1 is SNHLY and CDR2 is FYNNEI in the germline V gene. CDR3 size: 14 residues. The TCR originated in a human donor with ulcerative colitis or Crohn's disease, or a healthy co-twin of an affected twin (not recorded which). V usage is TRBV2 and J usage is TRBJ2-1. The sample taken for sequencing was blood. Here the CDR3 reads CASSVQSSYNEQFF.